This TCR beta chain emerged from a study of blood T cell repertoires in COVID-19. Germline V gene data show CDR1 as SGHNT and CDR2 as YYREEE (reference sequence). Losses at the gene ends were 9 bases for V and 3 bases for J; bases not matched to a gene: 13. This CDR3 has 16 amino acids. TCRdb's copy holds only in-frame clones and misses some; the assay was immunoSEQ multiplex PCR. The table lists approximately 73,000 clones, approximately 89% of them singletons. The gene calls are TRBV5-4 and TRBJ2-1; 9 nucleotides match TRBD1. The clonotype originates from a woman aged 60-75 years with acute or convalescent COVID-19. Sequencing input: peripheral blood. The CDR3 protein is CATSTWTGEVYNEQFF. In nucleotides, the CDR3 is TGTGCCACCTCGACCTGGACAGGGGAGGTCTACAATGAGCAGTTCTTC.